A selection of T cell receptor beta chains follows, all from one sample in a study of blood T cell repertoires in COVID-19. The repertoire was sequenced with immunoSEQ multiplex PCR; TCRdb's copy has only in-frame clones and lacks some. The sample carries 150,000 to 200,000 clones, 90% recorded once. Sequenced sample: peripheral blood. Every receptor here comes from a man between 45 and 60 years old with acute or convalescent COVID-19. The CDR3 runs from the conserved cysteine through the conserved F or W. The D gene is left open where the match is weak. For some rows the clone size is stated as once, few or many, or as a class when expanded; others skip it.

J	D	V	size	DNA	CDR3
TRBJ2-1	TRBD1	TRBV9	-	TGTGCCAGCAGTGAAGGACAGGGGTTCTACAATGAGCAGTTCTTC	CASSEGQGFYNEQFF
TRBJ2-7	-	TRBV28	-	TGTGCCAGCAGTATACTCCGGGGATACGAGCAGTACTTC	CASSILRGYEQYF
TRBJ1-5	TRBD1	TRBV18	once	TGTGCCAGCTCATTCAGGACAGGGCCCTACCTTAGCAATCAGCCCCAGCATTTT	CASSFRTGPYLSNQPQHF
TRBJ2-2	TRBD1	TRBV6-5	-	TGTGCCAGCACCCGGACAGGGCATACCGGGGAGCTGTTTTTT	CASTRTGHTGELFF
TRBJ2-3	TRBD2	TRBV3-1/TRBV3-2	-	TGTGCCAGCAGCGCGGGGGTCACAGATACGCAGTATTTT	CASSAGVTDTQYF
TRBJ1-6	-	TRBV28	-	TGTGCCAGCAGTCGACAGGTCAATTCACCCCTCCACTTT	CASSRQVNSPLHF
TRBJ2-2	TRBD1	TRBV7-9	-	TGTGCCAGCAGCTTTTACAGGGGTAGGGACACCGGGGAGCTGTTTTTT	CASSFYRGRDTGELFF
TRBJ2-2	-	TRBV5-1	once	TGCGCCAGCAACTCCGGGACATTGAACACCGGGGAGCTGTTTTTT	CASNSGTLNTGELFF
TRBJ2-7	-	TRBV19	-	TGTGCCAGTCAGGGGACGGGCGAGCAGTACTTC	CASQGTGEQYF
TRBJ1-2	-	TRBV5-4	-	TGTGCCAGCAGTCTCGAGCGGGACAAGAATTATGGCTACACCTTC	CASSLERDKNYGYTF
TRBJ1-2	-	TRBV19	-	TGTGCCAGTAGACAATCGGGTGGCTACACCTTC	CASRQSGGYTF
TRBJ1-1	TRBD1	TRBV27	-	TGTGCCAGCAGTTTACGTCCAGCGGGACAGGGGGCCGCTGAAGCTTTCTTT	CASSLRPAGQGAAEAFF
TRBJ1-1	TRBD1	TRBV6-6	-	TGTGCCAGCAGTTACTTCCGGGACAGGATGCACACTGAAGCTTTCTTT	CASSYFRDRMHTEAFF
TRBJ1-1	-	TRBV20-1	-	TGCAGTGCTAGTAACAGGCAACACACTGAAGCTTTCTTT	CSASNRQHTEAFF
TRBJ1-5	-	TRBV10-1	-	TGCGCCAGCAGCCCGATTGGTGGCGAGCGAAACAATCAGCCCCAGCATTTT	CASSPIGGERNNQPQHF
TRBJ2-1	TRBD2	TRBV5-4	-	TGTGCCAGCACCAAACTAGCGGGGGTCTACAATGAGCAGTTCTTC	CASTKLAGVYNEQFF
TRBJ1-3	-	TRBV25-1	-	TGTGCCAGCAGCCAGCCAGGGTTCTCTGGAAACACCATATATTTT	CASSQPGFSGNTIYF
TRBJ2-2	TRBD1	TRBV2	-	TGTGCCAGCAGGACAAACAGGGGGAACACCGGGGAGCTGTTTTTT	CASRTNRGNTGELFF
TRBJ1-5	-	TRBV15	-	TGTGCCACCAGCAGAGATCTCAATCAGCCCCAGCATTTT	CATSRDLNQPQHF
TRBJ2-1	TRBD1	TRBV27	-	TGTGCCAGCAGTTTCGTTGGGACAGGGGTCAATGAGCAGTTCTTC	CASSFVGTGVNEQFF
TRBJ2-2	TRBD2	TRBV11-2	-	TGTGCCAGCACCCCCTCGGGAGGCTACACCGGGGAGCTGTTTTTT	CASTPSGGYTGELFF
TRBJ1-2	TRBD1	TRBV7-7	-	TGTGCCAGCAGCCCCCTTTTTGGGACAGGCCAATCTAACTATGGCTACACCTTC	CASSPLFGTGQSNYGYTF
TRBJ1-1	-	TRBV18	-	TGTGCCAGCTCACCACAGGCGGACACTGAAGCTTTCTTT	CASSPQADTEAFF
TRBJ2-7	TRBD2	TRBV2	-	TGTGCCAGCAGTGTGGGGCTAGCGGCAGTGTACGAGCAGTACTTC	CASSVGLAAVYEQYF
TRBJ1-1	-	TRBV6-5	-	TGTGCCAGCAGCGAGGTGGAGAACACTGAAGCTTTCTTT	CASSEVENTEAFF
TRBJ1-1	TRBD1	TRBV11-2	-	TGTGCCAGCAGCCCAGACAGGGAAAGGATCGGGACTGAAGCTTTCTTT	CASSPDRERIGTEAFF
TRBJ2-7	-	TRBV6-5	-	TGTGCCAGCAGTTGGCAGCCGGGACTCTCCTTC	CASSWQPGLSF
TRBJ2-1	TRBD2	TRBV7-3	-	TGTGCCAGCAGCTTCAGCGGGGGTAACTACAATGAGCAGTTCTTC	CASSFSGGNYNEQFF
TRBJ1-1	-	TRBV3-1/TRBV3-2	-	TGTGCCAGCAGCCGAGGGCGATATACTCAAGCTTTCTTT	CASSRGRYTQAFF
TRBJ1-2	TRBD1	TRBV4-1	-	TGCGCCAGCAGCCCACGTACAGGGGGCCTCTATGGCTACACCTTC	CASSPRTGGLYGYTF
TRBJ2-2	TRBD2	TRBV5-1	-	TGCGCCAGCAGCGCGGGGGGGAACACCGGGGAGCTGTTTTTT	CASSAGGNTGELFF
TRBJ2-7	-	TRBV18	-	TGTGCCAGCTCACCACCGGGGGCACAAGGCTCCGAGCAGTACTTC	CASSPPGAQGSEQYF
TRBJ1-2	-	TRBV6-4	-	TGTGCCAGCAGTCCGGGACAAAGCTCCTATGGCTACACCTTC	CASSPGQSSYGYTF
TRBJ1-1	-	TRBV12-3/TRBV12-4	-	TGTGCCAGCAGTGCGTCGGTACTCTCAGAAGCTTTCTTT	CASSASVLSEAFF
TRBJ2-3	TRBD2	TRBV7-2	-	TGTGCCAGCAGCTTGACCGGGACTAGTTCGGGTACGCAGTATTTT	CASSLTGTSSGTQYF
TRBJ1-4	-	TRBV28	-	TGTGCCAGCAGTTCCCCCGGGAGGGTAGATGAAAAACTGTTTTTT	CASSSPGRVDEKLFF
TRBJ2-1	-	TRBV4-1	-	TGCGCCAGCAGCCAACTGTATCTCGAGACTTACAATGAGCAGTTCTTC	CASSQLYLETYNEQFF
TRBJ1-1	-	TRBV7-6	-	TGTGCCAGCAGCTTCGGGGAGGGGATGAACACTGAAGCTTTCTTT	CASSFGEGMNTEAFF
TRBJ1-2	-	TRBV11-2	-	TGTGCCAGCAGCTTCTTAACGGGAGCTAACTATGGCTACACCTTC	CASSFLTGANYGYTF
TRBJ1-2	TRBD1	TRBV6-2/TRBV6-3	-	TGTGCCAGCAGTTACTCGATTGTTACAGGGGCCACCTTC	CASSYSIVTGATF
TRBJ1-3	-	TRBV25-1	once	TGTGCCAGCAGTCGAAGCCCTGGAAACACCATATATTTT	CASSRSPGNTIYF
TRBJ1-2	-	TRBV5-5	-	TGTGCCAGCAGCTTGGGGCCCGCTAACTATGGCTACACCTTC	CASSLGPANYGYTF
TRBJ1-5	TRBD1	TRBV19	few	TGTGCCAGTAGTGTGGACAGGGCCCCCGGACCCCAGCATTTT	CASSVDRAPGPQHF
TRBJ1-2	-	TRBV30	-	TGTGCCTGGAGTTGGAACGGCAGGGGAGGGAATGGCTACACCTTC	CAWSWNGRGGNGYTF
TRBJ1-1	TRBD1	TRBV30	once	TGTGCCTGGAAGGGGACAGAGTACACTGAAGCTTTCTTT	CAWKGTEYTEAFF
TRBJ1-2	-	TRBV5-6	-	TGTGCCAGCAGCCGCCGCGCGGGCCTGAACTATGGCTACACCTTC	CASSRRAGLNYGYTF
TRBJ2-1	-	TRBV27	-	TGTGCCAGCAGTTTATTACAGTTTAACTACAATGAGCAGTTCTTC	CASSLLQFNYNEQFF